The entry below describes one TCR beta chain. What it binds is unknown. This sample was taken from a study of identical twins. TCRdb redid the calling of the 5' RACE reads with MiXCR, one entry per CDR3 protein. The repertoire holds under 800,000 distinct CDR3 sequences, with 21% as singletons. Study results and limitations: The more abundant beta clonotypes in cord blood had fewer insertions, and memory repertoires did not show this. Out-of-frame beta chain sequences displayed weaker excess sharing between twins.

The sample was also reused in another study, on T cells expressing NK-cell markers. As reported in that work: It was from sorted CD3+CD56+NKG2C+, CD3+CD56+NKG2C- and CD3+CD56-NKG2C+ T cells that TCR beta repertoires came. Researchers report these clonotypes also headed the CD3+CD56-NKG2C+ fraction in a handful of donors.

The sequenced sample was PBMCs. This sequence was found in a woman in her late teens or twenties in good health.

This chain's CDR3 is CASSDLRINQPQHF. CDR3 nucleotide sequence: TGCGCCAGCAGTGATTTACGGATCAATCAGCCCCAGCATTTT. The chain employs TRBV10-2 and TRBJ1-5, with unresolved D. The CDR3 runs to 14 residues. CDR1 and CDR2 from the germline V gene are WSHSY and SAAADI. V was pared by 3 bases and J by 3 bases, with 9 bases between.